This T cell receptor (beta chain) is drawn from a study of T cell clonotyping in hematopoietic cell transplantation. Findings of the study overall: Higher Inverse Simpson Index values in graft donor and pretransplant recipient predicted broader posttransplant TCR diversity.

This table comes from immunoSEQ multiplex PCR, and its TCRdb copy is limited to in-frame clones, with some not included. Here the sample spans fewer than 70,000 clones, approximately 94% being singletons. As regards this clone: Its cognate antigen is unknown.

Trimming at V came to 0 bases and at J to 5 bases, leaving 10 bases not matched to a gene. From germline, CDR1 is LNHNV and CDR2 YYDKDF (reference sequence). The CDR3 sequence is 16 residues long. This receptor was taken from a man in his fifties or sixties in good health. Some clones in this sample may be carry-over from other donors' samples. The chain is built from TRBV15 and TRBJ2-7; 7 positions match TRBD1. Material for sequencing was peripheral blood mononuclear cells. In nucleotides, the CDR3 is TGTGCCACCAGCAGAGATGGAGGACAGGAGTTCGACGAGCAGTACTTC. Encoded protein: CATSRDGGQEFDEQYF. The whole variable domain, remainder taken from reference TRBV15 and TRBJ2-7, is DAMVIQNPRYQVTQFGKPVTLSCSQTLNHNVMYWYQQKSSQAPKLLFHYYDKDFNNEADTPDNFQSRRPNTSFCFLDIRSPGLGDTAMYLCATSRDGGQEFDEQYFGPGTRLTVT.